Sequencing of this T cell receptor beta chain was carried out in a study of radiation and T cells in renal cell carcinoma. Study conclusions and caveats: From baseline, blood top tumor clonotypes peaked at 2 weeks post-radiation.

Between the trimmed V and J ends, which lost 2 bases and 0 bases, there was a span of 4 bases. The CDR3 has 12 residues. Germline CDR1 reads GTSNPN; CDR2 reads SVGIG (reference sequence). Clones were read by immunoSEQ multiplex PCR, and TCRdb kept only the in-frame ones, dropping some. The data show just under 150,000 clones, with 65% to 90% seen just once and about 17% held by the top ten. Stated time point: blood 4 weeks post-SBRT, at nephrectomy. The sample's treatment: 15 Gy SBRT to primary tumor, nephrectomy 4 weeks later. Nephrectomy followed 15 Gy stereotactic body radiation by 4 weeks. About this clone itself: Its antigen is unknown.

This sequence originates from a woman between 50 and 59 years old with renal cell carcinoma. This chain links TRBV30 with TRBJ1-2; D unresolved. The source was blood, collected from a patient whose treatment included radiotherapy and nephrectomy. In DNA form, the CDR3 reads TGTGCCTGGAGTTCAGCTAACTATGGCTACACCTTC. Translation: CAWSSANYGYTF.